Listed below are T cell receptor beta chains from one sample, sequenced in a study of CD8 T cells in Susac syndrome. TCRdb ran MiXCR on the immunoSEQ multiplex PCR reads and lists one entry per CDR3 protein. Of 150,000 to 160,000 distinct CDR3 sequences listed, about 94% are singletons. Source material: CD8+ T cells from PBMCs. These receptor sequences come from a human donor with multiple sclerosis. The CDR3 runs from the conserved cysteine through the conserved F or W. The D gene is left open where the match is weak. Part of the rows lack a size; the others show once, few, many or a class for expanded clones.

>TRBJ2-1|NA|NA|TRBV9
TGTGCCAGCAGCGTAGGAGCGAGTTGGGGCAATGAGCAGTTCTTC
CASSVGASWGNEQFF
>TRBJ1-4|TRBD1|NA|TRBV28
TGTGCCAGCAACTCCCTCGGGACAGGGGATAATGAAAAACTGTTTTTT
CASNSLGTGDNEKLFF
>TRBJ2-5|NA|NA|TRBV12-5
TGTGCTAGTGGTCTCTCAGGGGCCAAGGAGACCCAGTACTTC
CASGLSGAKETQYF
>TRBJ1-2|TRBD1|once|TRBV29-1
TGCAGCGTTGAAAGGGAAACAGGGGGCTTTCGCGGCTACACCTTC
CSVERETGGFRGYTF
>TRBJ1-2|NA|NA|TRBV20-1
TGCAGTGCGCGAGCGTCTGCCCGCTATGGCTACACCTTC
CSARASARYGYTF
>TRBJ2-1|NA|NA|TRBV27
TGTGCCAGCAGTTTATTGGGGGGTTACAATGAGCAGTTCTTC
CASSLLGGYNEQFF
>TRBJ2-1|TRBD1|NA|TRBV27
TGTGCCAGCAGTCCCCCGGGACAGAGAACCTACAATGAGCAGTTCTTC
CASSPPGQRTYNEQFF
>TRBJ2-3|TRBD2|NA|TRBV3-1
TGTGCCAGCAGCCAAGGTCTAGCGGGGCGCACAGATACGCAGTATTTT
CASSQGLAGRTDTQYF
>TRBJ2-1|TRBD2|NA|TRBV5-1
TGCGCCAGCAGCTACACTAGCGGGGGCCCTGGCAATGAGCAGTTCTTC
CASSYTSGGPGNEQFF
>TRBJ1-1|NA|NA|TRBV7-9
TGTGCCAGCAGCCCCCCTGACCTGAACACTGAAGCTTTCTTT
CASSPPDLNTEAFF
>TRBJ1-1|NA|NA|TRBV2
TGTGCCAGCGGGGGGGGAATGAACACTGAAGCTTTCTTT
CASGGGMNTEAFF
>TRBJ1-1|NA|NA|TRBV28
TGTGCCAGCAGCCCCCGGATCATGAACACTGAAGCTTTCTTT
CASSPRIMNTEAFF
>TRBJ2-7|NA|NA|TRBV18
TGTGCCAGCTCACTGGGTAGGGCTTTCTACGAGCAGTACTTC
CASSLGRAFYEQYF
>TRBJ2-7|TRBD1|NA|TRBV27
TGTGCCAGCAGTAAACCCGGACAGGGATCCTACGAGCAGTACTTC
CASSKPGQGSYEQYF
>TRBJ2-2|TRBD1|NA|TRBV12-5
TGTGCTAGTGGCCCAACAGGGGCCCGGGAGCTGTTTTTT
CASGPTGARELFF
>TRBJ2-5|NA|NA|TRBV7-9
TGTGCCAGCTCCTTAGGGGACATTAGGACCCAGTACTTC
CASSLGDIRTQYF
>TRBJ2-3|NA|NA|TRBV29-1
TGCAGCGTTGCGGGACGGGGCACAGATACGCAGTATTTT
CSVAGRGTDTQYF
>TRBJ2-1|NA|once|TRBV20-1
TGCAGTGCTAGATCCGGGACCGGGTACAATGAGCAGTTCTTC
CSARSGTGYNEQFF